A selection of T cell receptor beta chains follows, all from one sample in a study of T cells in Graves' hyperthyroidism and ophthalmopathy. One entry per CDR3 protein results from TCRdb running MiXCR on the multiplex PCR reads. The repertoire consists of under 700,000 distinct CDR3 sequences, with approximately 15% occurring once and the leading ten covering around a sixth. The sample was blood. These TCRs come from a young woman with Graves' hyperthyroidism. Both conserved end residues are part of each CDR3. Fields, in order: D gene, clone size, CDR3 length, V gene, J gene, CDR3 DNA, CDR3 protein. The D gene is left open where the match is weak. Expanded clones get a size class; other rows say once, few or many, or leave the size out.

TRBD1	few	14	TRBV20-1	TRBJ2-2	TGCAGTGCCGCCCGGACAGGCCTCGGCGGGGAGCTGTTTTTT	CSAARTGLGGELFF
TRBD1	-	14	TRBV20-1	TRBJ2-5	TGCAGTGCTAGGGTGGACAGGAGCTCTGAGACCCAGTACTTC	CSARVDRSSETQYF
TRBD2	many	18	TRBV20-1	TRBJ2-7	TGCAGTGCTAGTTTGCGACTAGCGGGAGGGCGGGTAGTCTACGAGCAGTACTTC	CSASLRLAGGRVVYEQYF
-	many	13	TRBV20-1	TRBJ2-5	TGCAGTGCAACTAACCGACCTCTGGAGACCCAGTACTTC	CSATNRPLETQYF
-	few	14	TRBV4-3	TRBJ2-3	TGCGCCAGCAGCCGCCTGGGGAACACAGATACGCAGTATTTT	CASSRLGNTDTQYF
TRBD1	many	15	TRBV24-1	TRBJ1-2	TGTGCCACCAGTGATTCCTTGACAGGGAGCTATGGCTACACCTTC	CATSDSLTGSYGYTF
-	-	13	TRBV9	TRBJ2-1	TGTGCCAGCAGCGTAGTGCCGGGGAACGAGCAGTTCTTC	CASSVVPGNEQFF
TRBD2	-	14	TRBV5-6	TRBJ2-3	TGTGCCAGCAGCGGACTAGCGATGACAGATACGCAGTATTTT	CASSGLAMTDTQYF
-	few	12	TRBV6-1	TRBJ1-3	TGTGCCAGCACTTGGTACGACGGGACCATATATTTT	CASTWYDGTIYF
-	-	15	TRBV6-5	TRBJ2-7	TGTGCCAGCAGTTACTCGGCGGGAACCCTCTACGAGCAGTACTTC	CASSYSAGTLYEQYF
-	-	14	TRBV7-2	TRBJ1-2	TGTGCCAGCAGCTTACTTCCAGGGAACTATGGCTACAACTTC	CASSLLPGNYGYNF
TRBD1	many	17	TRBV12-3/TRBV12-4	TRBJ1-4	TGTGCCAGCAGCTTTTGGGGGGACAGAGCACCGAATGAAAAACTGTTTTTT	CASSFWGDRAPNEKLFF
-	few	12	TRBV30	TRBJ1-4	TGTGCCTGGAGGCCAGCTAATGAAAAACTGTTTTTT	CAWRPANEKLFF
-	many	14	TRBV11-2	TRBJ2-7	TGTGCCAGCAGCTTCCGACAGAGCCACTACGAGCAGTACTTC	CASSFRQSHYEQYF
-	many	15	TRBV6-2/TRBV6-3	TRBJ1-1	TGTGCCAGCAGTTACTCGGCACTTGTCAGCCCTGAAGCTTTCTTT	CASSYSALVSPEAFF
TRBD2	-	18	TRBV11-3	TRBJ2-5	TGTGCCAGCAGCCTCGTAGGGCTAGCGGGGGCCCGGGTGGAGACCCAGTACTTC	CASSLVGLAGARVETQYF
-	many	16	TRBV24-1	TRBJ2-7	TGTGCCACCAGTGACAATACAGGTGACCACCTCTACGAGCAGTACTTC	CATSDNTGDHLYEQYF
-	-	19	TRBV7-6	TRBJ2-1	TGTGCCAGCAGCTTAGTACTAGGGCTCGAGGGAGTTGGGTACAATGAGCAGTTCTTC	CASSLVLGLEGVGYNEQFF
-	many	17	TRBV2	TRBJ1-6	TGTGCCAGCAGCAAGGACAGTGGGGGGATGCATAATTCACCCCTCCACTTT	CASSKDSGGMHNSPLHF
-	many	12	TRBV5-1	TRBJ2-7	TGCGCCAGCAGACGGGGCATCTACGAGCAGTACTTC	CASRRGIYEQYF
-	-	15	TRBV6-5	TRBJ1-1	TGTGCCAGCAGTTATACCCGGGTCGGGGACACTGAAGCTTTCTTT	CASSYTRVGDTEAFF
TRBD1	-	19	TRBV7-9	TRBJ2-5	TGTGCCAGCAGCTTATTCCGTCAATCCGGGACAGGCACGTCGAAGACCCAGTACTTC	CASSLFRQSGTGTSKTQYF
-	many	15	TRBV27	TRBJ1-1	TGTGCCAGCAGGTTCGCCAGGGCTATGAACACTGAAGCTTTCTTT	CASRFARAMNTEAFF
TRBD1	few	15	TRBV5-1	TRBJ2-1	TGCGCCAGCAGCTTGGGAGGGACAGCCTACAATGAGCAGTTCTTC	CASSLGGTAYNEQFF
-	many	15	TRBV12-3/TRBV12-4	TRBJ1-2	TGTGCCAGCACCTTTTTGGACCCGACGTTCGATGGCTACACCTTC	CASTFLDPTFDGYTF
-	many	13	TRBV11-2	TRBJ2-7	TGTGCCAGCAGCTTAGGCGCGGCCTACGAGCAGTACTTC	CASSLGAAYEQYF
-	few	16	TRBV4-1	TRBJ1-1	TGCGCCAGCAGCCAAGATGAACTTGTTAGGGCGGCTGAAGCTTTCTTT	CASSQDELVRAAEAFF
-	-	16	TRBV29-1	TRBJ2-7	TGCAGCGTTGTGGGACGGTCTTTAATGGGGAAAAACGAGCAGTACTTC	CSVVGRSLMGKNEQYF
-	-	13	TRBV7-6	TRBJ1-3	TGTGCCAGCAGCTTGAATGCCGGAAACACCATATATTTT	CASSLNAGNTIYF
TRBD1	many	16	TRBV12-3/TRBV12-4	TRBJ2-7	TGTGCCAGCAGTTTAGACCCGGGACAGGGGGCCTACGAGCAGTACTTC	CASSLDPGQGAYEQYF
-	-	15	TRBV7-9	TRBJ2-1	TGTGCCAGCAGCCCCCCTAGCAGCTCCTACAATGAGCAGTTCTTC	CASSPPSSSYNEQFF
TRBD2	many	15	TRBV12-3/TRBV12-4	TRBJ2-3	TGTGCCAGCCGAAAGCGGGGGGGCCCGGGAGATACGCAGTATTTT	CASRKRGGPGDTQYF
-	many	17	TRBV6-6	TRBJ1-6	TGTGCCAGCAGTTACACCGGGCCCTGGGAGGGGGGTTCACCCCTCCACTTT	CASSYTGPWEGGSPLHF
-	many	12	TRBV18	TRBJ2-7	TGTGCCAGCTCACCCCTTTCCAACGAGCAGTACTTC	CASSPLSNEQYF
-	-	14	TRBV20-1	TRBJ1-6	TGCAGTGCTAGAACGGACACCTATAATTCACCCCTCCACTTT	CSARTDTYNSPLHF
TRBD2	-	15	TRBV6-1	TRBJ2-7	TGTGCCAGCAGGGGATCGGGACTACCTCCCTACGAGCAGTACTTC	CASRGSGLPPYEQYF
TRBD1	-	11	TRBV12-3/TRBV12-4	TRBJ2-5	TGTGCCAGCAGTACAGGGGGTTCTTCGTACTTC	CASSTGGSSYF
TRBD1	-	14	TRBV27	TRBJ2-7	TGTGCCAGCAGTGTAACCGGGACAGGGGGCGAGCAGTACTTC	CASSVTGTGGEQYF
-	many	15	TRBV12-3/TRBV12-4	TRBJ1-4	TGTGCCAGCAGTCTCCGCCGGGGGCCGGGTGAAAAACTGTTTTTT	CASSLRRGPGEKLFF
TRBD2	many	15	TRBV6-5	TRBJ2-1	TGTGCCAGCAGTTTGGGACTAGCGAGATACAATGAGCAGTTCTTC	CASSLGLARYNEQFF
TRBD1	-	15	TRBV7-9	TRBJ1-5	TGTGCCAGCAGCTTAGGGACAGGGGGTAATCAGCCCCGGCATTTT	CASSLGTGGNQPRHF
-	-	13	TRBV6-2/TRBV6-3	TRBJ1-1	TGTGCCCACGGGCGTCGCGGGGGCACTGAAGCTTTCTTT	CAHGRRGGTEAFF
-	-	13	TRBV20-1	TRBJ2-7	TGCAGTGCGCCTTACAGGAGCTCCTACGAGCGGTACTTC	CSAPYRSSYERYF
-	many	12	TRBV3-1	TRBJ1-1	TGTGCCAGCAGCCAAGGAGGGTTTGAAGCTTTCTTT	CASSQGGFEAFF
-	-	15	TRBV4-1	TRBJ1-4	TGCGCCAGCGAACCATTCGTGTCAACTAATGAAAAACTGTTTTTT	CASEPFVSTNEKLFF
TRBD1	many	19	TRBV28	TRBJ2-5	TGTGCCAGCAGATACCGCGGACCCGGGACAGCAAAGCCGAGGGAGACCCAGTACTTC	CASRYRGPGTAKPRETQYF
TRBD1	many	14	TRBV12-3/TRBV12-4	TRBJ2-5	TGTGCCAGCAGTTTTGGCAGGGGGCTTGAGACCCAGTACTTC	CASSFGRGLETQYF
-	many	14	TRBV20-1	TRBJ2-7	TGCAGTGCAAGAGAATCCGGGGCCTACTACGAGCAGTACTTC	CSARESGAYYEQYF